This T cell receptor (beta chain) originates from a study of early stage breast cancer tumors. The study, taken as a whole, reports: Tumor and normal breast were distinguished via blood comparison in most of the 16 patients.

Remarks on this clone: Its antigen is unknown.

Profiling relied on immunoSEQ multiplex PCR, and the TCRdb table lists in-frame clones only, not all of them. The profile covers tens of thousands of clones, with 65% to 85% appearing a single time and approximately 3.7% taken by the ten largest. The CDR3 length is 13 residues. CDR1 MNHNY and CDR2 SVGAGI come from the germline V gene (reference sequence). V gave up 5 bases and J gave up 0 bases, with 8 bases separating them. The specimen was blood. This TCR was recovered from a person aged 55 to 70 with breast cancer. This chain uses TRBV6-6 with TRBJ2-7; perhaps TRBD1 as D (6 bases). The CDR3: CASSGTSSYEQYF. For the CDR3, the DNA is TGTGCCAGCAGTGGGACATCCTCCTACGAGCAGTACTTC.